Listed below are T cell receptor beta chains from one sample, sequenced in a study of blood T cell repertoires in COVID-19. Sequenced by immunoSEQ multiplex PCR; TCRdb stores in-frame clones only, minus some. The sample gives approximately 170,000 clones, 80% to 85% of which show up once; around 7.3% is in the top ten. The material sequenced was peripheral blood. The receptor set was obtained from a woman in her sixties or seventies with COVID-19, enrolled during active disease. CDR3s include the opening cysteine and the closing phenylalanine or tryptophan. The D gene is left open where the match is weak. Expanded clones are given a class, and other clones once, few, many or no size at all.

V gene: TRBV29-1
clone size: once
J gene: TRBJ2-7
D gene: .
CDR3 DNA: TGCAGCGTTGGAACCCTGTCTAGTTTCAACGGGAAGCAGTACTTC
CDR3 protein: CSVGTLSSFNGKQYF

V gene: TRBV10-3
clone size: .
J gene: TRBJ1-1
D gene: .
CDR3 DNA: TGTGCCATCAGTGATGGCGCGGGCCTGAACACTGAAGCTTTCTTT
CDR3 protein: CAISDGAGLNTEAFF

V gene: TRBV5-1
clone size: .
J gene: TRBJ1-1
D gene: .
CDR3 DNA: TGCGCCAGCAGCCCAGACCCCGGGACACCGAACACTGAAGCTTTCTTT
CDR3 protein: CASSPDPGTPNTEAFF

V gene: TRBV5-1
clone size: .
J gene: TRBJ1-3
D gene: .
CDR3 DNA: TGCGCCAGCAGCACGGAGGGATTCTCTGGAAACACCATATATTTT
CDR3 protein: CASSTEGFSGNTIYF

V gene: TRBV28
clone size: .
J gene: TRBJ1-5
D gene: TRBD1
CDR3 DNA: TGTGCCAGCAGCGGCATACTTCGGACAGGGGGTTGGAATCAGCCCCAGCATTTT
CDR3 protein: CASSGILRTGGWNQPQHF

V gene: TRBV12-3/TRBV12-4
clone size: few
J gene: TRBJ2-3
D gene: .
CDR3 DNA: TGTGCCAGCAGCAAGGGAGTTGCAGATACGCAGTATTTT
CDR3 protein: CASSKGVADTQYF

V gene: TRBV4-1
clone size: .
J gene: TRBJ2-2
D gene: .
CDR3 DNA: TGCGCCAGCAGCCAAGATCCGGCAGGGGTCACCGGGGAGCTGTTTTTT
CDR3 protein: CASSQDPAGVTGELFF

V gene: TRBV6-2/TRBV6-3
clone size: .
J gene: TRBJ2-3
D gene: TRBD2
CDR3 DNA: TGTGCCAGCAGCCCCTCCCCCAGCGGGGTAAACTGGTGGAGCACAGATACGCAGTATTTT
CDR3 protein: CASSPSPSGVNWWSTDTQYF

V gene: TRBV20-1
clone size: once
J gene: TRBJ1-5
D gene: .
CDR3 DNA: TGCAGTGCTAGTTTGGGGACATCAAATCAGCCCCAGCATTTT
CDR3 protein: CSASLGTSNQPQHF

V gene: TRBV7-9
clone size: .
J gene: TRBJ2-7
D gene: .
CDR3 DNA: TGTGCCAGCAGCTTAGCGCGGGGCCCTGGTTCCTACGAGCAGTACTTC
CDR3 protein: CASSLARGPGSYEQYF

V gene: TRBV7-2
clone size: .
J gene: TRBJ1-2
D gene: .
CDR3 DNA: TGTGCCAGCAGGGACGGGACTTCCTACACCTTC
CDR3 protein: CASRDGTSYTF

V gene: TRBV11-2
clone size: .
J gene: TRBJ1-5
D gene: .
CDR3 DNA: TGTGCCAGCAGCCGGGAGTGGCAGCCCCAGCATTTT
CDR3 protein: CASSREWQPQHF

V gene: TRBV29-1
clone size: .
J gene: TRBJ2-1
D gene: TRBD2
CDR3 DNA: TGCAGCGTTGAAGATCCCTTAGCGGGAGGGCCTAGCGATGAGCAGTTCTTC
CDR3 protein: CSVEDPLAGGPSDEQFF

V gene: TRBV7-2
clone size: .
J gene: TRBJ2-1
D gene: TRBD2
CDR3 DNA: TGTGCCAGCAGCTTTAGCGGGAGTGGGAACAATGAGCAGTTCTTC
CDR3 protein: CASSFSGSGNNEQFF

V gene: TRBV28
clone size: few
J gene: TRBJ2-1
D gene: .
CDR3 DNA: TGTGCCAGCAGTTCAACTCGTCAGGGAAATGAGCAGTTCTTC
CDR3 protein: CASSSTRQGNEQFF

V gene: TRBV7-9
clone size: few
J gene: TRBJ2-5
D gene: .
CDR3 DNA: TGTGCCAGCAGCTTAGACGGGGGGCGAGGAGAGACCCAGTACTTC
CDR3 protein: CASSLDGGRGETQYF

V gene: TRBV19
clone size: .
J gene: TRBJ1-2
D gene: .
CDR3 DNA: TGTGCCACCTTACGGGGGGCAGGAGCTAACTATGGCTACACCTTC
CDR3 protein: CATLRGAGANYGYTF

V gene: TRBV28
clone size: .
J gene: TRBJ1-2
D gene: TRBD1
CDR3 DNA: TGTGCCAGCATCCACAGGGGGCGGGTCTGGAACTATGGCTACACCTTC
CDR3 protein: CASIHRGRVWNYGYTF

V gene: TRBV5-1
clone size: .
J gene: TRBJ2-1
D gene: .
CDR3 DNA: TGCGCCAGCAGCTTGGGACTCTCCCCCAGCTACAATGAGCAGTTCTTC
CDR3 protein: CASSLGLSPSYNEQFF

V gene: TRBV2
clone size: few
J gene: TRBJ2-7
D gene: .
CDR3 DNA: TGTGCCAGCAGCCGGACTGTCGAGCAGTACTTC
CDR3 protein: CASSRTVEQYF

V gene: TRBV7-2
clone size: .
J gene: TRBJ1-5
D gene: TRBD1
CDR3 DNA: TGTGCCAGCAGCTTGTTAGGCGGGACAGGAGCGCCCCAGCATTTT
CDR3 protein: CASSLLGGTGAPQHF

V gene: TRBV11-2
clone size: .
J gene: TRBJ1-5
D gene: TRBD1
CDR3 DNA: TGTGCCAGCAGCCCAGACAGGGGTAATCAGCCCCAGCATTTT
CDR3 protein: CASSPDRGNQPQHF

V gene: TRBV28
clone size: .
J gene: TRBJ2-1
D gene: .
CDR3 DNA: TGTGCCAGCAGTTTATCGACGCTGACGCGGGGAAATGAGCAGTTCTTC
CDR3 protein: CASSLSTLTRGNEQFF

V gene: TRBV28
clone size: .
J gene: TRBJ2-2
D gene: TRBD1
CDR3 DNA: TGTGCCAGCATCCCCGGGACAGTGAACACCGGGGAGCTGTTTTTT
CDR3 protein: CASIPGTVNTGELFF

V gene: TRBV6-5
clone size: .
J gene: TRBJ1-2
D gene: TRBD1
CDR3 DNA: TGTGCCAGCAGTTACTCGACAGGGACAAACTATGGCTACACCTTC
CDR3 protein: CASSYSTGTNYGYTF

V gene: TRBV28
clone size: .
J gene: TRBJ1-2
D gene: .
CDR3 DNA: TGTGCCAGCAGTTTAGCGGTCCGGGGGGGTTATGGCTACACCTTC
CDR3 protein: CASSLAVRGGYGYTF

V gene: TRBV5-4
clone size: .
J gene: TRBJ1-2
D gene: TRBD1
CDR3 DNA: TGTGCCAGCAGCCCCGGGACAGCCCCTAACTATGGCTACACCTTC
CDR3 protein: CASSPGTAPNYGYTF

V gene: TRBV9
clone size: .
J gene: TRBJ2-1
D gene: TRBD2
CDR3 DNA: TGTGCCAGCAGCGCGGTAGGGAGGTCTAGCGGGAGGAATGAGCAGTTCTTC
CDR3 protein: CASSAVGRSSGRNEQFF

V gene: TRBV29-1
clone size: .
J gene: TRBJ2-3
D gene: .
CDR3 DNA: TGCAGCGTTGAATCAGGGTACACAGATACGCAGTATTTT
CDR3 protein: CSVESGYTDTQYF

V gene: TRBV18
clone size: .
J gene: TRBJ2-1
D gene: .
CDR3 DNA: TGTGCCAGCTCACTCGGACTCAACAATGAGCAGTTCTTC
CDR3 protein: CASSLGLNNEQFF

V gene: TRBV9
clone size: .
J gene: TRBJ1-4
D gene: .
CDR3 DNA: TGTGCCAGCAGACGTTCCGGAGCAACTAATGAAAAACTGTTTTTT
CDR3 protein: CASRRSGATNEKLFF

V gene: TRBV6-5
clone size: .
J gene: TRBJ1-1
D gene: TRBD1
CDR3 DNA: TGTGCCAGCAGGTACTACAGGGGTACCACTGAAGCTTTCTTT
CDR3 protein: CASRYYRGTTEAFF

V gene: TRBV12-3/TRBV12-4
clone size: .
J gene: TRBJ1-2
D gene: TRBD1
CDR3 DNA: TGTGCCAGCAGCCCGGACAGGGTCAAGGGCTACACCTTC
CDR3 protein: CASSPDRVKGYTF

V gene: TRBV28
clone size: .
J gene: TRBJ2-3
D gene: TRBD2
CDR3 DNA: TGTGCCAGCAGGGGAAGGGCGGGAGGCACAGATACGCAGTATTTT
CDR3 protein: CASRGRAGGTDTQYF

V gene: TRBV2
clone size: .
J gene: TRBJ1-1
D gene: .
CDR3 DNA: TGTGCCAGCACAGGTGAGAACACTGAAGCTTTCTTT
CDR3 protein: CASTGENTEAFF

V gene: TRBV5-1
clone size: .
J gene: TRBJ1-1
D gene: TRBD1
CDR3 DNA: TGCGCCAGCAGCTTTACAGGGGGTAACACTGAAGCTTTCTTT
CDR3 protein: CASSFTGGNTEAFF

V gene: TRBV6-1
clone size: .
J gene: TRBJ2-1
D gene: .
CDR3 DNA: TGTGCCAGCAGGCCGGCGGATTCCTACAATGAGCAGTTCTTC
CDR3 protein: CASRPADSYNEQFF

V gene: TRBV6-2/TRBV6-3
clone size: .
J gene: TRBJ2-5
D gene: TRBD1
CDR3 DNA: TGTGCCAGCAGTTACCCAAGGGACAGGGCCAGAACCCAAGAGACCCAGTACTTC
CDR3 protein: CASSYPRDRARTQETQYF

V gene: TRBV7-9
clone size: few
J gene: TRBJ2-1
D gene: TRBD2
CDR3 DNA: TGTGCCAGCAGCCACTGGACTAGCTGGCATGAGCAGTTCTTC
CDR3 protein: CASSHWTSWHEQFF

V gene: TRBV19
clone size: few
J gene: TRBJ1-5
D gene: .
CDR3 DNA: TGTGCCAGTAGTATGCTCCCCGACGGAGGTTATAGCAATCAGCCCCAGCATTTT
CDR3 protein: CASSMLPDGGYSNQPQHF

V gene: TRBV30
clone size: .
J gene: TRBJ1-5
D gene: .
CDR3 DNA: TGTGCCTGGAGTGACGGGATCAATCAGCCCCAGCATTTT
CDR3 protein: CAWSDGINQPQHF

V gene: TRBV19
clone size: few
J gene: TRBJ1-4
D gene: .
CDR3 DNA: TGTGCCAGTACCTCCGGGGCAGGGAGGAATGAAAAACTGTTTTTT
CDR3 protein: CASTSGAGRNEKLFF

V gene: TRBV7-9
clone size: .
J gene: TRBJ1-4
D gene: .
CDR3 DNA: TGTGCCAGCAGCTTACTCCATTCGATAGTAACTAATGAAAAACTGTTTTTT
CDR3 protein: CASSLLHSIVTNEKLFF

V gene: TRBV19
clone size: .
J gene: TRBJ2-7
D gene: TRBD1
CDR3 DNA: TGTGCCAGTAGTATCTCCGGGACAGGTAGAAGCTCCTACGAGCAGTACTTC
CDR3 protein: CASSISGTGRSSYEQYF

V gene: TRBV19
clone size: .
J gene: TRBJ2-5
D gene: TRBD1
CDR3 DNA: TGTGCCAGTAGTATAGGGTTGTGGGACAGGGGCCGGGAGACCCAGTACTTC
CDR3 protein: CASSIGLWDRGRETQYF

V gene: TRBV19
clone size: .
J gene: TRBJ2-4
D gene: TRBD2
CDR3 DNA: TGTGCCAGTAGCCCACCCCTTGCGGGAGGGTTAAACATTCAGTACTTC
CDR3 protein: CASSPPLAGGLNIQYF

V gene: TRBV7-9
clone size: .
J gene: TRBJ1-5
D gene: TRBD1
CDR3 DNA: TGTGCCAGCAGTCAGGGGGGCGGCAATCAGCCCCAGCATTTT
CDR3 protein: CASSQGGGNQPQHF

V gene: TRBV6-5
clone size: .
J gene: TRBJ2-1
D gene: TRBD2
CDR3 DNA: TGTGCCAGCAGTCGCTCCGGGACTAGGACCGATGAGCAGTTCTTC
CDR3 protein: CASSRSGTRTDEQFF

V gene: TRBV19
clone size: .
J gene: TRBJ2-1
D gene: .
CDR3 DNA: TGTGCCAGTATTTCAGGGGCCTACAATGAGCAGTTCTTC
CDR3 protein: CASISGAYNEQFF

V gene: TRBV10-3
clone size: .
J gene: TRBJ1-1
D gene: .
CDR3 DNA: TGTGCCATCACCAGGGTGGGCACTGAAGCTTTCTTT
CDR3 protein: CAITRVGTEAFF

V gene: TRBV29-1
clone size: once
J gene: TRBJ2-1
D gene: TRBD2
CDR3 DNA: TGCAGCGTTGCTAGCGGGAGTAATGAGCAGTTCTTC
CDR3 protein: CSVASGSNEQFF

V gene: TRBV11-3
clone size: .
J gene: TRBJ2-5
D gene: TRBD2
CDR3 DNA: TGTGCCAGCAGTCTGGGTACTAGCGGGAGTGAGACCCAGTACTTC
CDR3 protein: CASSLGTSGSETQYF

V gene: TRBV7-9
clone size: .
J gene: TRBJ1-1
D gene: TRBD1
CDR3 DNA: TGTGCCCACGCGGGGACAGGAGGTTTGGACACTGAAGCTTTCTTT
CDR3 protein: CAHAGTGGLDTEAFF